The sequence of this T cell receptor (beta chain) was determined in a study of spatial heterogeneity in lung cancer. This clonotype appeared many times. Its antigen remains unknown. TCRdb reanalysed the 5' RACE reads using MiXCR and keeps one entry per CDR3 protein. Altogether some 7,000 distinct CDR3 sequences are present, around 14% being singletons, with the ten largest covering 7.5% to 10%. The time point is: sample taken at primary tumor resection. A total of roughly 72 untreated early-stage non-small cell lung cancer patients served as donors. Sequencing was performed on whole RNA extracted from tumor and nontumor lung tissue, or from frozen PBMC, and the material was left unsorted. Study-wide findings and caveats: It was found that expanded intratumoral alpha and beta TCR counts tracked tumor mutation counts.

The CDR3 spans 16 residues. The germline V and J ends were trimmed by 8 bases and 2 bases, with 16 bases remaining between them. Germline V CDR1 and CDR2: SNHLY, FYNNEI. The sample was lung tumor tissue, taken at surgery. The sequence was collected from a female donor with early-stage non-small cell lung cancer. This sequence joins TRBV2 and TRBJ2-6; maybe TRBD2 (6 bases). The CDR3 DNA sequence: TGTGCCAGCCCTAGGAGGGACGTGACTGGGGCCAACGTCCTGACTTTC. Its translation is CASPRRDVTGANVLTF.